What follows are 20 T cell receptor beta chains derived from one specimen sequenced in a study of molecular identifiers for immune sequencing clone quantification. In TCRdb, the PCR reads were re-called with MiXCR into one record per CDR3 protein. The sample lists roughly 630,000 distinct CDR3 sequences; approximately 24% were seen once. The sequenced sample consisted of naive CD8+ T cells from blood, with Jurkat cell RNA spiked in. The subset is: FACS-sorted CD8+CD4-CCR7+CD45RA+ naive T cells. These receptor sequences come from a human donor in good health. Some libraries in this study had Jurkat cell RNA spiked in.

This clonotype was observed a few times. V is TRBV6-2 or TRBV6-3 and J is TRBJ2-1; tentatively, D is TRBD1 or TRBD2 (6 bases each). V lost 5 bases to trimming and J lost 4 bases, with 12 bases between them. Germline V gene data show CDR1 as MNHEY and CDR2 as SVGEGT. The CDR3 runs 14 residues. Here the CDR3 DNA reads TGTGCCAGCAGTAGTCTAGGGGGGTACAATGAGCAGTTCTTC. This encodes CASSSLGGYNEQFF.

Regarding this clonotype: A much larger clone is a single base away; this may be a read error. The V gene is TRBV2, the J gene TRBJ2-3; TRBD1 matches 7 bases. This CDR3 is 17 amino acids long. CDR1 is SNHLY and CDR2 is FYNNEI in the germline V gene. In nucleotides, the CDR3 is TGTGCCAGCAGCCGCCAAGAACGGACATGGGGGACAGATACGCGGTATTTT. This encodes CASSRQERTWGTDTRYF.

This chain connects TRBV11-2 to TRBJ1-3; D not certain. CDR3 length: 18 amino acids. Germline V gives CDR1 SGHAT, CDR2 FQNNGV. Trimming stripped 1 base from V and 0 bases from J, with 16 bases between. This CDR3 is CASSLVTAQSFSGNTIYF. CDR3 bases: TGTGCCAGCAGCTTAGTAACGGCCCAATCCTTCTCTGGAAACACCATATATTTT.

CDR3 in amino acids: CASRLTGSGNTIYF. The DNA for the CDR3 is TGTGCCAGCAGACTAACAGGGTCTGGAAACACCATATATTTT. V gene TRBV28 combines with J gene TRBJ1-3; D might be TRBD1 (6 bases). Germline V CDR1 and CDR2: MDHEN, SYDVKM. V was clipped by 6 bases and J by 1 base, with 10 bases between them. The length of the CDR3 is 14 residues.

This clonotype was counted only a few times. The chain uses TRBV19 and TRBJ2-7, with 7 bases fitting TRBD1. The CDR3 is 12 amino acids. Per the germline V gene, CDR1 is LNHDA and CDR2 is SQIVND (reference sequence). V lost 1 base to trimming and J lost 7 bases; unmatched junction nucleotides: 1. The CDR3 sequence: CASSIGQGEQYF. As DNA, the CDR3 is TGTGCCAGTAGTATAGGACAGGGAGAGCAGTACTTC.

The sample holds a few counts of this clonotype. The chain is built from TRBV19 and TRBJ1-1, with 9 bases aligning to TRBD1. CDR3 length: 15 residues. The J segment lost 5 bases and the V segment lost 7 bases, leaving 11 bases of the junction unmatched. Germline lookup yields CDR1 LNHDA and CDR2 SQIVND (reference sequence). CDR3 bases: TGTGCCAGTAACGATGCCTGGACAGGGGAAACTGAAGCTTTCTTT. It encodes CASNDAWTGETEAFF.

This clonotype was counted ten times or more. The CDR3 nucleotides read TGCGCCAGCAGCCAAGATATTGGCGGGCAGCCCCAGCATTTT. Residues: CASSQDIGGQPQHF. The chain links TRBV4-3 to TRBJ1-5; D gene uncertain. Germline loops: CDR1 LGHNA, CDR2 YSLEER. This CDR3 spans 14 amino acids. Trimming took off 0 bases at V and 7 bases at J, with 10 bases between the two ends.

In its sample, this clonotype was seen many times. In nucleotides, the CDR3 is TGTGCCAGCAGTAGGGGACAGATGAACACTGAAGCTTTCTTT. Protein product: CASSRGQMNTEAFF. This chain connects TRBV28 to TRBJ1-1, with TRBD1 matching over 7 bases. V was clipped by 5 bases and J by 0 bases; unmatched bases: 3. This CDR3 is 14 amino acids long. Per germline, CDR1 MDHEN and CDR2 SYDVKM. Full variable domain (rest looked up from reference TRBV28 and TRBJ1-1): DVKVTQSSRYLVKRTGEKVFLECVQDMDHENMFWYRQDPGLGLRLIYFSYDVKMKEKGDIPEGYSVSREKKERFSLILESASTNQTSMYLCASSRGQMNTEAFFGQGTRLTVV.

With regard to this clonotype: Just one base apart from a much larger clone, this may be a read error. The J gene is TRBJ2-1, the V gene TRBV5-6, with D perhaps matching TRBD1 (6 bases). The germline CDR1 and CDR2 sequences are SGHDT and YYEEEE. Trimming pared 4 bases from V and 2 bases from J, leaving 13 bases between. CDR3 size: 15 residues. The CDR3 loop is CASSSTGSAYNEQFF. Here the CDR3 DNA reads TGTGCCAGCAGCAGTACAGGGTCCGCCTACAATGAGCAGTTCTTC.

This clonotype was observed a few times. This chain links TRBV27 with TRBJ2-7; 8 bases are shared with TRBD2. V lost 5 bases to trimming and J lost 9 bases; unmatched junction nucleotides: 12. Per germline, CDR1 MNHEY and CDR2 SMNVEV (reference sequence). The CDR3 has 14 residues. CDR3 amino acids: CASSPQSGSFAQYF. In nucleotides, the CDR3 is TGTGCCAGCAGTCCGCAGAGCGGGAGTTTCGCGCAGTACTTC.

This clonotype was recorded many times. J is TRBJ2-7 and V is TRBV9; TRBD2 matches 10 bases. CDR3 length: 14 amino acids. The J segment lost 7 bases and the V segment lost 0 bases, leaving 4 bases of the junction unmatched. The V gene's germline CDR1 is SGDLS and CDR2 YYNGEE. CDR3 sequence: CASSVALAGGEQYF. The CDR3, as DNA: TGTGCCAGCAGCGTAGCTTTAGCGGGGGGTGAGCAGTACTTC.

The genes are TRBV6-1 and TRBJ2-7; D uncertain. Germline V CDR1 and CDR2: MNHNS, SASEGT. The CDR3 extends over 13 amino acids. V was cut by 5 bases and J by 3 bases, with 11 bases left in between. This chain's CDR3 is CASSHNPIYEQYF. The CDR3 DNA is TGTGCCAGCAGTCATAATCCCATCTACGAGCAGTACTTC.

This chain joins TRBV6-2 or TRBV6-3 and TRBJ2-1; 9 bases line up with TRBD2. This CDR3 is built from 20 residues. V lost 2 bases, J lost 5 bases, and 19 bases stayed unmatched. Germline V lookup: CDR1 MNHEY, CDR2 SVGEGT. The CDR3 protein is CASSYRAGASGKGVNNEQFF. The CDR3 DNA follows: TGTGCCAGCAGTTACCGCGCTGGCGCTAGCGGGAAGGGGGTAAACAATGAGCAGTTCTTC.

This clonotype appeared many times. V and J are TRBV5-6 and TRBJ2-7; the D gene is possibly TRBD2 (5 bases). Germline-derived CDR1 and CDR2 are SGHDT and YYEEEE. V lost 4 bases to trimming and J lost 4 bases, with 12 bases between them. This CDR3 has 13 amino acids. CDR3 in amino acids: CASSHGLVYEQYF. In nucleotides, the CDR3 is TGTGCCAGCAGCCACGGACTTGTATACGAGCAGTACTTC. Full variable domain (rest looked up from reference TRBV5-6 and TRBJ2-7): DAGVTQSPTHLIKTRGQQVTLRCSPKSGHDTVSWYQQALGQGPQFIFQYYEEEERQRGNFPDRFSGHQFPNYSSELNVNALLLGDSALYLCASSHGLVYEQYFGPGTRLTVT.

The rearrangement links TRBV27 to TRBJ2-7; either TRBD1 or TRBD2 may supply D (6 bases each). The CDR3 is 16 amino acids. V lost 2 bases to trimming and J lost 4 bases, with 18 bases between them. Germline CDR1 reads MNHEY; CDR2 reads SMNVEV (reference sequence). The CDR3 loop reads CASSLMGGEGQYEQYF. DNA of the CDR3: TGTGCCAGCAGTTTAATGGGGGGAGAGGGACAATACGAGCAGTACTTC.

This clonotype was found a few times. The chain couples TRBV27 to TRBJ1-5; no firm D call. Germline loops: CDR1 MNHEY, CDR2 SMNVEV (reference sequence). V was trimmed by 6 bases and J by 3 bases, leaving 12 bases between them. The CDR3 is 14 amino acids. The CDR3 DNA follows: TGTGCCAGCAGCGCTGTTCGGTCCAATCAGCCCCAGCATTTT. Encoded protein: CASSAVRSNQPQHF.

This clonotype showed up just a few times. The chain is built from TRBV6-1 and TRBJ2-7; D ambiguous. CDR1 is MNHNS and CDR2 is SASEGT in the germline V gene. The CDR3 contains 13 residues. Deletions cut 2 bases from V and 2 bases from J, with 7 bases between. For the CDR3, the DNA is TGTGCCAGCAGTGAACTCCCTCCCTACGAGCAGTACTTC. Protein product: CASSELPPYEQYF.

This clonotype occurred many times. The rearrangement uses TRBV7-8 and TRBJ1-1, with D hard to call. Germline lookup yields CDR1 SGHVS and CDR2 FQNEAQ. CDR3 length: 15 residues. V dropped 1 base and J dropped 5 bases, with 14 bases sitting between them. This chain's CDR3 is CASSLVFKGGTEAFF. The CDR3 coding sequence is TGTGCCAGCAGCTTAGTCTTTAAGGGAGGAACTGAAGCTTTCTTT.

This clonotype was seen many times. The V call is TRBV12-3 or TRBV12-4, the J call TRBJ2-5; D remains unclear. Trimming removed 6 bases at V and 4 bases at J, with 15 bases between. The CDR3 is made up of 14 amino acids. CDR3 sequence reads: CASSPASERETQYF. In nucleotides, the CDR3 is TGTGCCAGCAGCCCGGCCTCAGAGCGAGAGACCCAGTACTTC.

The rearrangement links TRBV28 to TRBJ2-2; 9 positions agree with TRBD2. The CDR3 is made up of 14 amino acids. V lost 2 bases, J lost 7 bases, and 2 bases stayed unmatched. Looked up from germline, CDR1 is MDHEN and CDR2 is SYDVKM. The CDR3 DNA sequence: TGTGCCAGCAGTTTACTAGCGGGATTCGGGGAGCTGTTTTTT. Translating it yields CASSLLAGFGELFF.